This record covers a single TCR beta chain. Clones were read by immunoSEQ multiplex PCR, and TCRdb kept only the in-frame ones, dropping some. The sample has over 80,000 clones, just over 90% seen once. V was shortened by 2 bases and J by 4 bases, with 7 bases between the two germline ends. The CDR3 runs to 13 residues. Germline V gene data show CDR1 as SGHRS and CDR2 as YFSETQ. The sample is drawn from a study of T cell changes during pregnancy in multiple sclerosis. The gene calls are TRBV5-1 and TRBJ2-1; no clear D gene. Here the sequenced sample was peripheral blood, taken in the second trimester of pregnancy. The receptor's source is a female donor in good health, enrolled as a control in a pregnancy study. CDR3 protein: CASSFDSYNEQFF. The DNA for the CDR3 is TGCGCCAGCAGCTTCGACTCTTACAATGAGCAGTTCTTC.